The source of this T cell receptor beta chain is a study of T cells in Graves' hyperthyroidism and ophthalmopathy. TCR beta CDR3 regions were amplified from RNA transcripts. The HTBI primer set was used in a first-round RT-PCR of the TCR CDR3. Using its own MiXCR run on the multiplex PCR reads, TCRdb lists one record per CDR3 protein. The sample has about 770,000 distinct CDR3 sequences; 18% are singletons. This CDR3 contains 16 residues. V was clipped by 6 bases and J by 3 bases, with 18 bases between them. The V gene's germline CDR1 is MNHEY and CDR2 SVGEGT. Diagnostic decisions used clinical symptoms, serum thyroxine and TRAb, thyroid ultrasound and orbital computed tomography.

The chain recombines TRBV6-2 or TRBV6-3 with TRBJ1-3; D is possibly TRBD1 (6 bases). Source material: blood. The receptor was isolated from a woman in her fifties or sixties with Graves' hyperthyroidism that later progressed to Graves' ophthalmopathy. CDR3 in DNA: TGTGCCAGCAGCCTCACGACAGGCATGATTGGAAACACCATATATTTT. It encodes CASSLTTGMIGNTIYF.